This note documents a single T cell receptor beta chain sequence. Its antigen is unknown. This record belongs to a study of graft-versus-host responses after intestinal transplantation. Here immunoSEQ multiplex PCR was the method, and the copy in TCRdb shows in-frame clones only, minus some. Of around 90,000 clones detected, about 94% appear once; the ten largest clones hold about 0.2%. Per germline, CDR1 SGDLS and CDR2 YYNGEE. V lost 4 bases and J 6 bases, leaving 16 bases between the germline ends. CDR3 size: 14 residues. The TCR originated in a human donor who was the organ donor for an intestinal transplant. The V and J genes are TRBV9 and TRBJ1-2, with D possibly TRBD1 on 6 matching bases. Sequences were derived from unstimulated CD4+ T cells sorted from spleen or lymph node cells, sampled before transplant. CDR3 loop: CASSLRFGGDGYTF. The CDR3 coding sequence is TGTGCCAGCAGCCTACGGTTTGGGGGCGATGGCTACACCTTC. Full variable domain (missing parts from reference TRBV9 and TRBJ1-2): DSGVTQTPKHLITATGQRVTLRCSPRSGDLSVYWYQQSLDQGLQFLIQYYNGEERAKGNILERFSAQQFPDLHSELNLSSLELGDSALYFCASSLRFGGDGYTFGSGTRLTVV.